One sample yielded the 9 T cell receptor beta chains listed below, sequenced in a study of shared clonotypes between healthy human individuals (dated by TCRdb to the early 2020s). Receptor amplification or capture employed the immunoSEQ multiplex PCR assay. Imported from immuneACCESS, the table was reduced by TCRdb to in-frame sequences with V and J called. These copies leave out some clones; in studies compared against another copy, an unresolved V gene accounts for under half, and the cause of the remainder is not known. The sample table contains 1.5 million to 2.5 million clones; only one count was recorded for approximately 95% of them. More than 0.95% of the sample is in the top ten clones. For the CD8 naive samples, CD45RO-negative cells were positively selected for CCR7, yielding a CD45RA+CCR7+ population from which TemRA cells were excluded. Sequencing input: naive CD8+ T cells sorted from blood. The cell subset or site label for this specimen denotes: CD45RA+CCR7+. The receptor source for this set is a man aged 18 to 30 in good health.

The CDR3 here is CASSGGDRAGYTGELFF. CDR3 bases: TGTGCCAGCAGCGGAGGAGACAGGGCGGGTTACACCGGGGAGCTGTTTTTT. The chain is built from TRBV9 and TRBJ2-2; the match to TRBD1 covers 7 bases. V shed 3 bases, J shed 3 bases, and the junction held 11 bases outside the gene matches. The germline V gene encodes CDR1 SGDLS and CDR2 YYNGEE. The CDR3 is made up of 17 amino acids. Combining the CDR3 with reference TRBV9 and TRBJ2-2 gives the whole variable domain DSGVTQTPKHLITATGQRVTLRCSPRSGDLSVYWYQQSLDQGLQFLIQYYNGEERAKGNILERFSAQQFPDLHSELNLSSLELGDSALYFCASSGGDRAGYTGELFFGEGSRLTVL.

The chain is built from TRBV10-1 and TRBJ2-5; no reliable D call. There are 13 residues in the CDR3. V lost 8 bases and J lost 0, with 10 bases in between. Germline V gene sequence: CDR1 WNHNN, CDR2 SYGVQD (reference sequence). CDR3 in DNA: TGCGCCAGCCAAGACCAGTACCAAGAGACCCAGTACTTC. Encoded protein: CASQDQYQETQYF.

This CDR3 reads CASGSQSSYNEQFF. Written as DNA, the CDR3 is TGTGCCAGCGGTTCTCAGAGCTCCTACAATGAGCAGTTCTTC. V gene TRBV6-6 combines with J gene TRBJ2-1; D not resolved. The CDR3 is 14 amino acids. Trimming removed 8 bases from V and 0 bases from J, with 11 bases in between. Germline-derived CDR1 and CDR2 are MNHNY and SVGAGI (reference sequence).

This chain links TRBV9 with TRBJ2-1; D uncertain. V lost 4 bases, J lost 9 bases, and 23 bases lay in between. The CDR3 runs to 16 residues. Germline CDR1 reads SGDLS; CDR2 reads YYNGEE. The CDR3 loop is CASSPRFLPTSGEQFF. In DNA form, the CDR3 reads TGTGCCAGCAGCCCAAGGTTCCTTCCGACTTCCGGTGAGCAGTTCTTC.

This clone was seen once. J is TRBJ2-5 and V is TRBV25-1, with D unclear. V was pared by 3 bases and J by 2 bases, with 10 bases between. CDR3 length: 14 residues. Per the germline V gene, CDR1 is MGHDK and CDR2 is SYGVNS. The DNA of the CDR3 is TGTGCCAGCAGTGAGGATGGACGGCAAGAGACCCAGTACTTC. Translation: CASSEDGRQETQYF.

This chain's CDR3 is CASETGANVLTF. In nucleotides, the CDR3 is TGTGCCAGTGAAACTGGGGCCAACGTCCTGACTTTC. The rearrangement links TRBV19 to TRBJ2-6; D uncertain. The CDR3 loop spans 12 amino acids. From germline, CDR1 is LNHDA and CDR2 SQIVND (reference sequence). V was cut by 8 bases and J by 2 bases, with 4 bases left in between. Full variable domain (missing parts from reference TRBV19 and TRBJ2-6): DGGITQSPKYLFRKEGQNVTLSCEQNLNHDAMYWYRQDPGQGLRLIYYSQIVNDFQKGDIAEGYSVSREKKESFPLTVTSAQKNPTAFYLCASETGANVLTFGAGSRLTVL.

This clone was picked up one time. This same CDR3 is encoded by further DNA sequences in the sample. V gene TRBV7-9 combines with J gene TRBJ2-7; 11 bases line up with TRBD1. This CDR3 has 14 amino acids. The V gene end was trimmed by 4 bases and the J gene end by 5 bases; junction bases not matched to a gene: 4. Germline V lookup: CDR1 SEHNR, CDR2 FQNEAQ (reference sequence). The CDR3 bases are TGTGCCAGCAGCTCCTGGGACAGGGGGGACGAGCAGTACTTC. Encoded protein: CASSSWDRGDEQYF.

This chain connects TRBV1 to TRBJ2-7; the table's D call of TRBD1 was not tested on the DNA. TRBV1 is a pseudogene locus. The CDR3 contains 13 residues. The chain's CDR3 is CTSPGQETYEQYF. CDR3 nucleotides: TGCACCAGCCCGGGACAGGAGACCTACGAGCAGTACTTC.

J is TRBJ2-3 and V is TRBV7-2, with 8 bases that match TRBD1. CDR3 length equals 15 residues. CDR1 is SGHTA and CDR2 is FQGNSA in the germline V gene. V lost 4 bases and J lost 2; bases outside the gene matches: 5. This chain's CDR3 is CASSSDRGPTDTQYF. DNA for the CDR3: TGTGCCAGCAGCTCCGACAGGGGCCCCACAGATACGCAGTATTTT.